Following are 21 T cell receptor beta chains from one sample sequenced in a study of cytomegalovirus exposure and HLA in healthy donors. Amplification used 60 Vbeta primers and 13 Jbeta primers. The protocol was immunoSEQ multiplex PCR, while the TCRdb copy is restricted to in-frame clones and leaves out a portion. This table holds 200,000 to 250,000 clones, around three quarters found once. Sequencing was done on a sample of PBMCs. These receptors were collected from a man aged 35 to 55 in good health and CMV-seronegative.

V usage is TRBV6-4 and J usage is TRBJ2-3; maybe TRBD2 (6 bases). Germline V CDR1 and CDR2: MRHNA, SNTAGT. Trimming removed 4 bases at V and 6 bases at J, with 14 bases between. This CDR3 contains 14 residues. The CDR3 DNA follows: TGTGCCAGCAGTGCGGGGGATCACGGCGATACGCAGTATTTT. This translates into CASSAGDHGDTQYF.

The chain uses TRBV6-1 and TRBJ1-5; D gene uncertain. The CDR3 is 14 residues long. The V end lost 10 bases, the J end lost 0 bases, and 13 bases lay between the germline ends. In germline, CDR1 is MNHNS, CDR2 SASEGT. The CDR3 reads CATQRGNSNQPQHF. DNA for the CDR3: TGTGCCACACAACGCGGAAATAGCAATCAGCCCCAGCATTTT.

In this sample, this clone turned up a few times. The CDR3 nucleotides are TGTGCCAGCAGCCCCGGGAACAGGGATACAGATACGCAGTATTTT. It is translated as CASSPGNRDTDTQYF. The chain carries TRBV6-4 and TRBJ2-3; the D gene is possibly TRBD1 (6 bases). The CDR3 totals 15 residues. The V gene's germline CDR1 is MRHNA and CDR2 SNTAGT. The V end was cut by 6 bases, the J end by 3 bases, with 16 bases between.

The V gene is TRBV30, the J gene TRBJ1-5; D unresolved. The CDR3 length is 14 residues. Trimming removed 0 bases at V and 7 bases at J, with 13 bases between. From germline, CDR1 is GTSNPN and CDR2 SVGIG (reference sequence). CDR3 region: CAWSVLVGGQPQHF. The CDR3 region has the DNA TGTGCCTGGAGTGTACTGGTGGGAGGGCAGCCCCAGCATTTT. Using reference TRBV30 and TRBJ1-5 for the parts outside the CDR3, the full variable domain is SQTIHQWPATLVQPVGSPLSLECTVEGTSNPNLYWYRQAAGRGLQLLFYSVGIGQISSEVPQNLSASRPQDRQFILSSKKLLLSDSGFYLCAWSVLVGGQPQHFGDGTRLSIL.

The chain carries TRBV6-5 and TRBJ2-1; 7 bases match TRBD2. Per germline, CDR1 MNHEY and CDR2 SVGAGI. The CDR3 has 16 amino acids. V shed 2 bases, J shed 1 base, and the junction held 5 bases outside the gene matches. The CDR3 sequence: CASSYEPGGSYNEQFF. The CDR3 DNA is TGTGCCAGCAGTTACGAACCGGGAGGATCCTACAATGAGCAGTTCTTC.

The V and J genes are TRBV27 and TRBJ2-7, with 7 bases that match TRBD1. The CDR3 spans 15 residues. Germline loops: CDR1 MNHEY, CDR2 SMNVEV (reference sequence). With 2 bases clipped from V and 2 bases from J, the junction kept 6 bases outside the gene matches. CDR3 in DNA: TGTGCCAGCAGTTTAAGTCGGGACAGCACCTACGAGCAGTACTTC. It is translated as CASSLSRDSTYEQYF.

V and J are TRBV10-2 and TRBJ2-7, with D possibly TRBD1 on 5 matching bases. The CDR3 runs 13 residues. The germline V gene encodes CDR1 WSHSY and CDR2 SAAADI. The germline V and J ends were trimmed by 2 bases and 3 bases, with 8 bases remaining between them. The CDR3 reads CASSEGRVYEQYF. CDR3 DNA: TGCGCCAGCAGTGAGGGCAGGGTCTACGAGCAGTACTTC.

The chain has TRBV7-2 and TRBJ1-5; 8 bases are shared with TRBD1. Germline loops: CDR1 SGHTA, CDR2 FQGNSA. This CDR3 region has 15 residues. J was trimmed by 7 bases and V by 5 bases; bases with no gene match: 10. The CDR3 DNA sequence: TGTGCCAGCAGCAATTTGCCCCGGACAGGGCAGCCCCAGCATTTT. It translates to CASSNLPRTGQPQHF.

V is TRBV19 and J is TRBJ1-1, with TRBD1 matching over 7 bases. Germline-derived CDR1 and CDR2 are LNHDA and SQIVND (reference sequence). Germline trimming cut 5 bases from V and 11 bases from J; bases unmatched to any gene: 14. This CDR3 region has 14 residues. The DNA of the CDR3 is TGTGCCAGTAGTGGGCAAGGACAGGAGCCGGCGGCTTTCTTT. Translation: CASSGQGQEPAAFF.

This sequence joins TRBV7-9 and TRBJ2-7, with TRBD1 as a possible D gene (6 bases). CDR3 length: 16 amino acids. V lost 0 bases to trimming and J lost 0 bases, with 12 bases between them. Germline V lookup: CDR1 SEHNR, CDR2 FQNEAQ (reference sequence). The chain's CDR3 is CASSLAPDSNSYEQYF. The CDR3 region has the DNA TGTGCCAGCAGCTTAGCCCCGGACAGCAACTCCTACGAGCAGTACTTC.

This rearrangement joins TRBV27 to TRBJ1-1, with TRBD1 as a possible D gene (5 bases). V shed 10 bases and J shed 5 bases, with 14 bases lying between them. The germline V gene has CDR1 MNHEY and CDR2 SMNVEV (reference sequence). CDR3 length: 12 residues. The CDR3: CAILSGGTEAFF. The CDR3 DNA is TGTGCCATCCTTTCCGGGGGGACTGAAGCTTTCTTT.

The chain has TRBV5-1 and TRBJ1-1; TRBD1 aligns across 10 bases. The CDR3 is 15 residues long. Germline CDR1 and CDR2: SGHRS and YFSETQ. V gave up 4 bases and J gave up 2 bases; unmatched junction bases: 5. This chain's CDR3 is CASSDRGRTNTEAFF. The CDR3, as DNA: TGCGCCAGCAGCGACAGGGGGCGAACCAACACTGAAGCTTTCTTT.

The chain joins TRBV15 to TRBJ2-1; 9 nucleotides line up with TRBD1. Germline CDR1 and CDR2: LNHNV and YYDKDF (reference sequence). Trimming removed 3 bases from V and 10 bases from J; junction bases left unmatched: 4. The CDR3 covers 13 residues. Here the CDR3 reads CATSRGQGREQFF. The CDR3 DNA is TGTGCCACCAGCAGGGGACAGGGAAGGGAGCAGTTCTTC. Looking up the rest from reference TRBV15 and TRBJ2-1 gives the full variable domain: DAMVIQNPRYQVTQFGKPVTLSCSQTLNHNVMYWYQQKSSQAPKLLFHYYDKDFNNEADTPDNFQSRRPNTSFCFLDIRSPGLGDTAMYLCATSRGQGREQFFGPGTRLTVL.

The V gene is TRBV2, the J gene TRBJ2-5, with 14 bases matching TRBD2. This CDR3 region has 15 residues. The germline gives CDR1 SNHLY, CDR2 FYNNEI. V was pared by 10 bases and J by 5 bases, with 9 bases of the junction left unmatched. CDR3 amino acids: CATRGLAGGGETQYF. CDR3 in DNA: TGTGCCACCCGAGGACTAGCGGGAGGAGGGGAGACCCAGTACTTC.

The V call is TRBV7-8, the J call TRBJ2-7; TRBD1 agrees at 7 bases. The CDR3 loop spans 13 amino acids. Germline assignment: CDR1 SGHVS and CDR2 FQNEAQ. V trimming: 5 bases; J trimming: 4 bases; junction bases outside the gene matches: 5. CDR3 in amino acids: CASSTDRAYEQYF. The CDR3 DNA sequence: TGTGCCAGCAGCACAGACAGGGCTTACGAGCAGTACTTC.

The chain is built from TRBV28 and TRBJ2-1; 11 bases agree with TRBD1. The CDR3 contains 16 residues. Per germline, CDR1 MDHEN and CDR2 SYDVKM. V was clipped by 5 bases and J by 5 bases; unmatched bases: 8. The CDR3 reads CASSPWTGGAHNEQFF. CDR3 nucleotides: TGTGCCAGCAGTCCGTGGACAGGGGGCGCCCACAATGAGCAGTTCTTC.

This chain's CDR3 is CASSLEAGEFYNEQFF. The CDR3 DNA reads TGCGCCAGCAGCTTGGAGGCGGGAGAGTTCTACAATGAGCAGTTCTTC. The chain links TRBV5-1 to TRBJ2-1, with TRBD2 matching over 7 bases. The CDR3 totals 16 residues. Germline CDR1 SGHRS, CDR2 YFSETQ. J lost 3 bases, V lost 0 bases, and 6 bases had no gene match.

Notes on this clone: Other DNA sequences in the sample encode the same CDR3. The chain is built from TRBV27 and TRBJ1-5; TRBD1 is a possible D gene (5 bases). Germline V CDR1 and CDR2: MNHEY, SMNVEV (reference sequence). CDR3 size: 14 residues. Trimming left V 3 bases short and J 6 bases short, with 12 bases between. CDR3 sequence: CASSLRQGGQPQHF. In nucleotides, the CDR3 is TGTGCCAGCAGTTTGAGGCAGGGAGGTCAGCCCCAGCATTTT.

J is TRBJ2-7 and V is TRBV18; D ambiguous. There are 13 residues in the CDR3. V lost 2 bases and J lost 3, with 8 bases in between. CDR1 is KGHSH and CDR2 is LQKENI in the germline V gene. In DNA, the CDR3 is TGTGCCAGCTCACCATCCTTCGTCTACGAGCAGTACTTC. It translates to CASSPSFVYEQYF.

This clone was recorded at least ten times. The chain couples TRBV6-1 to TRBJ1-5; D perhaps matches TRBD1 (5 bases). Trimming took 0 bases from V and 1 from J, leaving 16 bases between them. This CDR3 comprises 18 residues. From germline, CDR1 is MNHNS and CDR2 SASEGT. CDR3: CASSEAWTMGLSNQPQHF. The CDR3 DNA follows: TGTGCCAGCAGTGAAGCTTGGACAATGGGATTGAGCAATCAGCCCCAGCATTTT.

The gene calls are TRBV27 and TRBJ1-1; D might be TRBD1 (5 bases). The V gene's germline CDR1 is MNHEY and CDR2 SMNVEV (reference sequence). Trimming took 5 bases from V and 5 from J, leaving 18 bases between them. This CDR3 contains 15 residues. CDR3 protein: CASSTLGTGGTEAFF. CDR3 in DNA: TGTGCCAGCAGTACCCTAGGGACCGGGGGTACTGAAGCTTTCTTT.